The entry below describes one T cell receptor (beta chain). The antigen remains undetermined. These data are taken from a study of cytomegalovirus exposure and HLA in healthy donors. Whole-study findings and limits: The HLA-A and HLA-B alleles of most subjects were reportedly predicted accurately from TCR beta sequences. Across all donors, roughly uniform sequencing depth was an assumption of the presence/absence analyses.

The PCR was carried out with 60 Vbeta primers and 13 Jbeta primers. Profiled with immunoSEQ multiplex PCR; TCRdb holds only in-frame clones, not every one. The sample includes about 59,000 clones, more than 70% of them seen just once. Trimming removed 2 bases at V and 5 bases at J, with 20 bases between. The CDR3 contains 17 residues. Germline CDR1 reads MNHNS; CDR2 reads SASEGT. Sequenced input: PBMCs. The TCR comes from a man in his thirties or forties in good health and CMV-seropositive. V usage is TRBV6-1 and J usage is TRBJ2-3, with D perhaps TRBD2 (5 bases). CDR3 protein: CASSESIRGQSRDTQYF. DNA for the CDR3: TGTGCCAGCAGTGAATCAATCCGGGGTCAATCTAGAGATACGCAGTATTTT.